This TCR beta chain was retrieved from a study of CD8 T cells in Susac syndrome (dated by TCRdb to the late 2010s). Looking at the study overall: The study used repertoire sequencing to test whether antigen drove CD8+ T cell activation and differentiation in Susac syndrome.

The investigation overall reported the following: The number of individuals in the TCR sequencing and HLA analysis was recognized as being relatively small.

RNA was extracted using the RNeasy kit, and about 0.45 to 1 ug of the RNA was reverse transcribed with random hexamers. The immunoSEQ multiplex PCR assay, covering 54 Vbeta and 13 Jbeta segments, was used to amplify TCR beta CDR3 regions. PCR amplification bias was corrected by using a synthetic template baseline for primer optimization and computational correction. The study's own analysis went as follows. Reads were annotated to V, D and J genes according to IMGT and were analyzed with immunoSEQ Analyzer, with only productive sequences retained. Clonality was computed as one minus Shannon entropy normalized by log2 of the number of productive unique sequences. Public and private clones were assessed among the 100 most prevalent clones of each patient and control. Susac-specific clones were defined as absent from healthy and MS cohorts, around 980 published viral clones and other ImmuneACCESS disease sequences. TCRdb passed the public sequencing reads through fastp at Q25 and MiXCR, retaining productive beta sequences. Rows matching on CDR3 protein sequence are summarized as one entry with the most common DNA and genes. TCRdb's processing, not the study's, gives the V and J calls here. A total of about 210,000 distinct CDR3 sequences appear in this sample, 95% of them only once. The ten top clones hold less than 0.095% of the sample.

The germline V gene specifies SGHRS as CDR1 and YFSETQ as CDR2. Including the terminal cysteine and phenylalanine, the CDR3 comprises 16 residues. Solely the CDR3 DNA is kept, with 48 bases framed from the first base. The germline V and J ends show losses of 0 bases and 2 bases respectively, and no gene match explains 5 bases of the junction. Comments on this clonotype: Its antigen remains unidentified. No much larger clone exists at a distance of one base, and base qualities are not known.

High-throughput TCR beta sequencing profiled peripheral blood CD8+ and CD4+ T cells from healthy donors, Susac syndrome patients and multiple sclerosis patients. Treatment-naive patients with stable or active relapsing-remitting disease fulfilling revised McDonald criteria were used as multiple sclerosis controls. Bulk CD8+ and CD4+ T cells were purified magnetically by negative isolation, whereas CD8+ TEMRA cells were enriched by FACS. Blood was drawn into EDTA tubes, processed within 24 hours, and PBMCs were isolated by density gradient centrifugation. PBMCs destined for TCR sequencing were cryopreserved in liquid nitrogen and later thawed in a 37 °C water bath. Purity of sorted or isolated CD4+, CD8+ and CD8+ TEMRA cells was at least 90%.

Recombination linked TRBV5-1 to TRBJ2-7; TRBD1 agrees with 10 junctional bases. What was sequenced was CD4+ T cells from PBMCs. This clonotype was sampled from a human donor with multiple sclerosis. The DNA is as follows: TGCGCCAGCAGCTTGGGTGCGGGACAGGGGACCTACGAGCAGTACTTC. Its protein product is CASSLGAGQGTYEQYF.